This section outlines one T cell receptor (beta chain) sequence together with its context. Sequencing was performed with immunoSEQ multiplex PCR; in TCRdb, only in-frame clones are kept and a portion is missing. Of about 150,000 clones in the sample, around 91% were seen once. This record comes from a study of blood T cell repertoires in COVID-19. Sequencing used peripheral blood. The TCR originated in a woman in her thirties or forties with acute or convalescent COVID-19.

CDR3 region: CASTEVSSRDGYTF. The CDR3 DNA reads TGTGCCAGCACCGAGGTGTCTTCGAGGGATGGCTACACCTTC. The genes are TRBV2 and TRBJ1-2; D is unresolved. The CDR3 contains 14 residues. From germline, CDR1 is SNHLY and CDR2 FYNNEI. The V gene lost 7 bases and the J gene lost 6 bases, with 18 bases spanning the gap.